The 10 T cell receptor beta chains given below trace back to one sample, sequenced in a study of CD8+CD57+ T cells in acquired aplastic anemia. TCR beta VDJ combinations and CDR3 sequences were profiled from genomic DNA. From the reads, TCRdb called clonotypes with MiXCR, one entry per CDR3 protein. The data contain approximately 180,000 distinct CDR3 sequences, over 40% of them singletons. All sequencing subjects had displayed CD8+CD57+ cell expansion on flow cytometry. Sequenced material: sorted CD4+, CD8+, or CD8+CD57+ T cells (not recorded which) from PBMCs. Receptor source: a human donor with aplastic anemia.

Many counts were recorded for this clonotype. The chain recombines TRBV6-5 with TRBJ2-7; D remains ambiguous. This CDR3 region has 11 residues. Between the trimmed V and J ends, which lost 2 bases and 3 bases, there was a span of 2 bases. Germline assignment: CDR1 MNHEY and CDR2 SVGAGI. CDR3 amino acids: CASSYRYEQYF. CDR3 coding DNA: TGTGCCAGCAGTTACCGCTACGAGCAGTACTTC.

This clonotype came up once. This chain uses TRBV25-1 with TRBJ2-7, with D uncertain. Germline assignment: CDR1 MGHDK and CDR2 SYGVNS. The CDR3 spans 12 residues. V dropped 8 bases and J dropped 7 bases, with 15 bases sitting between them. This CDR3 reads CASGLVVQEQYF. Written as DNA, the CDR3 is TGTGCCAGCGGCTTAGTCGTCCAAGAGCAGTACTTC.

This clonotype was counted only a few times. The chain carries TRBV25-1 and TRBJ1-6, with D uncertain. Germline V gene sequence: CDR1 MGHDK, CDR2 SYGVNS. Trimming cost V 1 base and J 5 bases, with 15 bases left between them. CDR3 length: 17 amino acids. In DNA form, the CDR3 reads TGTGCCAGCAGTGAATCCCGGCAGCTTCAAGATAATTCACCCCTCCACTTT. Translating gives CASSESRQLQDNSPLHF.

This clonotype was picked up a small number of times. This chain connects TRBV15 to TRBJ2-2, with 7 positions matching TRBD1. CDR1 is LNHNV and CDR2 is YYDKDF in the germline V gene (reference sequence). The CDR3 contains 13 residues. The ends lost 3 bases at V and 11 bases at J; junction bases unmatched: 6. In DNA, the CDR3 is TGTGCCACCAGCAGGGCCACAGGGGATGAGCTGTTTTTT. Protein: CATSRATGDELFF.

This clonotype turned up a few times. The gene calls are TRBV30 and TRBJ2-5, with a tentative D call TRBD2 (5 bases). The germline gives CDR1 GTSNPN, CDR2 SVGIG (reference sequence). Trimming stripped 0 bases from V and 3 bases from J, with 14 bases between. CDR3 size: 15 residues. CDR3 sequence: CAWSVLGRREETQYF. In DNA, the CDR3 is TGTGCCTGGAGTGTATTGGGCAGGCGGGAAGAGACCCAGTACTTC.

This rearrangement joins TRBV2 to TRBJ2-7; 7 positions match TRBD2. Germline CDR1 SNHLY, CDR2 FYNNEI. V lost 7 bases to trimming and J lost 0 bases; unmatched junction nucleotides: 6. This CDR3 contains 14 residues. CDR3 sequence reads: CASMDGRSSYEQYF. The DNA for the CDR3 is TGTGCCAGCATGGACGGGAGGAGCTCCTACGAGCAGTACTTC.

This clonotype has at least ten counts. V and J are TRBV2 and TRBJ1-6; D gene uncertain. The CDR3 is made up of 14 amino acids. Germline-derived CDR1 and CDR2 are SNHLY and FYNNEI. V lost 4 bases, J lost 6 bases, and 10 bases lay in between. The CDR3 sequence: CASSVYTPNSPLHF. CDR3 DNA sequence: TGTGCCAGCAGTGTTTACACCCCTAATTCACCCCTCCACTTT. The full variable domain, its missing parts supplied by reference TRBV2 and TRBJ1-6, is EPEVTQTPSHQVTQMGQEVILRCVPISNHLYFYWYRQILGQKVEFLVSFYNNEISEKSEIFDDQFSVERPDGSNFTLKIRSTKLEDSAMYFCASSVYTPNSPLHFGNGTRLTVT.

Concerning this clonotype: Here the CDR3 omits its conserved ending phenylalanine or tryptophan, so a read error is the likely source. The genes are TRBV20-1 and TRBJ2-7, with D tentatively TRBD1 or TRBD2 (5 bases each). The CDR3 spans 13 residues. The germline gives CDR1 DFQATT, CDR2 SNEGSKA (reference sequence). V was clipped by 6 bases and J by 0 bases, with 12 bases between them. The DNA of the CDR3 is TGCAGTGCCACCGGGACCACCTCCTACGAGCAGTACCTC. It codes for CSATGTTSYEQYL.

The chain employs TRBV2 and TRBJ1-1; tentatively, D is TRBD1 (6 bases). CDR1 is SNHLY and CDR2 is FYNNEI in the germline V gene. This CDR3 comprises 14 residues. V was pared by 2 bases and J by 4 bases, with 11 bases between. The CDR3 DNA sequence: TGTGCCAGCAGTGAATATAAGGGGGGCACTGAAGCTTTCTTT. Translating gives CASSEYKGGTEAFF.

This clonotype was counted ten times or more. The chain combines TRBV12-5 with TRBJ1-2; 9 positions match TRBD1. In germline, CDR1 is LGHNT, CDR2 FRNRAP. The CDR3 is made up of 16 amino acids. Losses at the gene ends were 1 base for V and 4 bases for J; bases not matched to a gene: 7. In DNA form, the CDR3 reads TGTGCTAGTGGTTTGGGCTCGGGACAGGGATTCTATGGCTACACCTTC. Translated: CASGLGSGQGFYGYTF.